A selection of T cell receptor beta chains follows, all from one sample in a study of precursors of human CD4 cytotoxic T cells. TCRdb itself ran the reads through MiXCR, one entry per CDR3 protein. The sample table includes 93 distinct CDR3 sequences. The sequencing sample was made of memory CD4+ T cells from blood (PBMCs). These receptors were obtained from a human donor in good health. The conserved cysteine and the conserved F or W are not part of the CDR3 here. Fields, in order: V gene, J gene, CDR3 protein.

v_call: TRBV20-1; j_call: TRBJ1-1; cdr3_aa: SASPVGRSNTEAF
v_call: TRBV7-2; j_call: TRBJ1-2; cdr3_aa: ASSLGDTPSYGYT
v_call: TRBV9; j_call: TRBJ2-6; cdr3_aa: ASSVPSAGGSGANVLT
v_call: TRBV12-3/TRBV12-4; j_call: TRBJ2-5; cdr3_aa: ASSLRVETQY
v_call: TRBV29-1; j_call: TRBJ2-5; cdr3_aa: SGRGVQETQY
v_call: TRBV7-2; j_call: TRBJ2-1; cdr3_aa: ASSFYGGVGYNEQF
v_call: TRBV11-3; j_call: TRBJ2-2; cdr3_aa: ASSLDHPTNTGELF
v_call: TRBV6-5; j_call: TRBJ2-7; cdr3_aa: ASSLAGTRYEQY
v_call: TRBV7-2; j_call: TRBJ2-3; cdr3_aa: ASSLTGGTTDTQY
v_call: TRBV10-1; j_call: TRBJ2-3; cdr3_aa: ASSESGDTQY
v_call: TRBV19; j_call: TRBJ2-1; cdr3_aa: ASSRTGGSYNEQF
v_call: TRBV13; j_call: TRBJ1-4; cdr3_aa: ASSRGQFLVEEKLF
v_call: TRBV19; j_call: TRBJ2-5; cdr3_aa: ASSSQGGETQY